This TCR beta chain derives from a study of cytomegalovirus exposure and HLA in healthy donors. This clone showed up just once. After removal of 6 bases from V and 4 bases from J, the junction contained 2 bases not matched to a gene. CDR3 size: 11 residues. Germline V lookup: CDR1 DFQATT, CDR2 SNEGSKA (reference sequence). Amplification used 60 Vbeta primers and 13 Jbeta primers. Sequencing was performed with immunoSEQ multiplex PCR; in TCRdb, only in-frame clones are kept and a portion is missing. The sample consists of about 130,000 clones, about 82% of them appearing once. This chain connects TRBV20-1 to TRBJ2-7; 8 positions agree with TRBD2. This sequence was found in a man aged 25 to 45 in good health. The sample taken for sequencing was PBMCs. For the CDR3, the DNA is TGCAGTGCGAAGCGGGGGTACGAGCAGTACTTC. Protein sequence: CSAKRGYEQYF.